A selection of T cell receptor beta chains follows, all from one sample in a study of blood T cell repertoires in COVID-19. The assay was immunoSEQ multiplex PCR, and TCRdb's table has in-frame clones only and misses some. The sample holds approximately 260,000 clones, 75% to 90% seen once. Sample: peripheral blood. The receptor set was obtained from a man aged 50-60 years with acute or convalescent COVID-19. Both conserved end residues are part of each CDR3. D genes are given only for firm matches. Expanded clones are given a class, and other clones once, few, many or no size at all.

clone size	V gene	D gene	J gene	CDR3 DNA	CDR3 protein
-	TRBV15	TRBD1	TRBJ1-3	TGTGCCACCAGCAGAACACCGGGACAGGGGGCTGGAAACACCATATATTTT	CATSRTPGQGAGNTIYF
-	TRBV10-3	TRBD1	TRBJ2-5	TGTGCCACCTCCTGGACGGGACAGGGGGGGGAGACCCAGTACTTC	CATSWTGQGGETQYF
-	TRBV7-9	-	TRBJ1-4	TGTGCCAGCAGCTTAGGTCCGTCCGGGAAACTGTTTTTT	CASSLGPSGKLFF
-	TRBV29-1	TRBD2	TRBJ2-1	TGCAGCGTTGACTCGGCGGGGGGACAGTTCTTC	CSVDSAGGQFF
few	TRBV30	TRBD1	TRBJ2-5	TGTGCCTGGTCCCCCGGGGACAGGGGGCGAGAGACCCAGTACTTC	CAWSPGDRGRETQYF
-	TRBV29-1	TRBD1	TRBJ2-2	TGCAGCGTGGCCCGACAGGGGACGGACACCGGGGAGCTGTTTTTT	CSVARQGTDTGELFF
-	TRBV6-5	TRBD1	TRBJ1-4	TGTGCCAGCAGTTACTCTACAGGGGGGAAACTGTTTTTT	CASSYSTGGKLFF
-	TRBV5-1	-	TRBJ2-7	TGCGCCAGCAGCTCGATGAGCTCCTACGAGCAGTACTTC	CASSSMSSYEQYF
-	TRBV15	TRBD2	TRBJ2-3	TGTGCCACCAGCATCGGCGGGAGAGGAGTAGATACGCAGTATTTT	CATSIGGRGVDTQYF
-	TRBV30	-	TRBJ1-2	TGTGCCTGGAGTCAATCCGCAGGGAATTTAGCTAACTATGGCTACACCTTC	CAWSQSAGNLANYGYTF
-	TRBV7-8	TRBD1	TRBJ2-5	TGTGCCAGCAGACCTAATAGGACAGGGTCTGAGAGGGAGACCCAGTACTTC	CASRPNRTGSERETQYF
-	TRBV7-2	TRBD1	TRBJ2-5	TGTGCCAGCAGCCGTGGGACAGTAAACCAAGAGACCCAGTACTTC	CASSRGTVNQETQYF
-	TRBV30	-	TRBJ1-6	TGTGCCTGGAGTGTCGCGAATTATAATTCACCCCTCCACTTT	CAWSVANYNSPLHF
-	TRBV5-1	TRBD2	TRBJ2-1	TGCGCCAGCAGCTTAGCGGGTTCGGGAGGGGGAGAGCAGTTCTTC	CASSLAGSGGGEQFF
-	TRBV19	-	TRBJ1-2	TGTGCCAGTAGATCGGGGACACGAGAAACCTATGGCTACACCTTC	CASRSGTRETYGYTF
-	TRBV15	TRBD2	TRBJ2-7	TGTGCCACCAGCAGTGGACTAGCGGGGGGGACAAGCTCCTACGAGCAGTACTTC	CATSSGLAGGTSSYEQYF
-	TRBV30	-	TRBJ1-5	TGTGCCTGGAGTTCACAGGGAAATCAGCCCCAGCATTTT	CAWSSQGNQPQHF
few	TRBV7-7	-	TRBJ2-2	TGTGCTAGCAGCCCGGGGAGATCCGCGAACACCGGGGAGCTGTTTTTT	CASSPGRSANTGELFF
-	TRBV7-9	TRBD1	TRBJ2-5	TGTGCCAGCAGCTTGGACAGGGCGGGAGAGACCCAGTACTTC	CASSLDRAGETQYF
-	TRBV27	-	TRBJ1-5	TGTGCCAGCAGTTTATCTGGGACTACCGATCAGCCCCAGCATTTT	CASSLSGTTDQPQHF
-	TRBV5-4	TRBD1	TRBJ2-7	TGTGCCAGCAGCTTGTCGGGACAGGGGGCCTACGAGCAGTACTTC	CASSLSGQGAYEQYF
few	TRBV3-1/TRBV3-2	-	TRBJ1-2	TGTGCCAGCAGCCAAGGGCAGGGTGGCTACACCTTC	CASSQGQGGYTF
-	TRBV27	-	TRBJ1-2	TGTGCCAGCAGTACGTCCCTGGGCGTCGATGGCTACACCTTC	CASSTSLGVDGYTF
once	TRBV19	TRBD1	TRBJ1-2	TGTGCCAGTAGTGTGGACAGGGGAGCCTATGGCTACACCTTC	CASSVDRGAYGYTF
-	TRBV12-3/TRBV12-4	-	TRBJ2-1	TGTGCCAGCAGTTTGGAGCGGGCTGAGCAGTTCTTC	CASSLERAEQFF
-	TRBV13	TRBD2	TRBJ2-7	TGTGCCAGCAGACCCACTAGCGGCCGGGGCGAGCAGTACTTC	CASRPTSGRGEQYF
-	TRBV7-9	TRBD2	TRBJ2-3	TGTGCCAGCAGCTTAGCGCTGGGGGGGGCAGATACGCAGTATTTT	CASSLALGGADTQYF
-	TRBV29-1	-	TRBJ1-1	TGCAGCGTTGAGAAGGTAGCCAACCCTGAAGCTTTCTTT	CSVEKVANPEAFF
-	TRBV6-5	TRBD2	TRBJ2-7	TGTGCCAGCAGTTACTCGTCGGCGGGGGGGCCGTACGAGCAGTACTTC	CASSYSSAGGPYEQYF
-	TRBV7-9	TRBD1	TRBJ2-7	TGTGCCAGCAGCCTCCACAGGGGGAGGCCTCGGGAGCAGTACTTC	CASSLHRGRPREQYF
-	TRBV9	-	TRBJ1-3	TGTGCCAGCAGCGTAGCTTCGGGTGGAAACACCATATATTTT	CASSVASGGNTIYF
-	TRBV15	TRBD1	TRBJ2-7	TGTGCCACCAGCAGAGACCCGACAGGGACCTACGAGCAGTACTTC	CATSRDPTGTYEQYF
-	TRBV21-1	-	TRBJ2-7	TGTGCCAGCAGCAAAGTGGGAACGAGGGATGGGGGGGGAAGCTCCTACGAGCAGTACTTC	CASSKVGTRDGGGSSYEQYF
-	TRBV6-5	-	TRBJ2-2	TGTGCCAGCGGAGGTTACACCGGGGAGCTGTTTTTT	CASGGYTGELFF
-	TRBV5-4	TRBD2	TRBJ2-3	TGTGCCAGCAGCTTGCACAGCGGGGGGGCTTACACAGATACGCAGTATTTT	CASSLHSGGAYTDTQYF
few	TRBV27	-	TRBJ2-3	TGTGCCAGCAGTTTATCGGGGGGGGGCAGACATAGCACAGATACGCAGTATTTT	CASSLSGGGRHSTDTQYF
-	TRBV13	-	TRBJ2-3	TGTGCCAGCAGCAGTCGACGGGACTGGGCAGATACGCAGTATTTT	CASSSRRDWADTQYF
-	TRBV5-1	-	TRBJ1-4	TGCGCCAGCAGCTTGAGGTCGGGGGGTAATGAAAAACTGTTTTTT	CASSLRSGGNEKLFF
-	TRBV6-5	-	TRBJ1-2	TGTGCCAGCAGTATACAGGGAGCTGCTTATGGCTACACCTTC	CASSIQGAAYGYTF
-	TRBV3-1/TRBV3-2	TRBD2	TRBJ2-7	TGTGCCAGCAGTCCCTTAGCGGGGGGCCCCTACGAGCAGTACTTC	CASSPLAGGPYEQYF
-	TRBV6-5	TRBD1	TRBJ1-2	TGTGCCAGCAGTCCTGTGGGCAGGGGGCGCTATGGCTACACCTTC	CASSPVGRGRYGYTF
-	TRBV19	-	TRBJ1-2	TGTGCCAGTAGTAAGGAGACAGGCTTCGGTGGGGGCTACACCTTC	CASSKETGFGGGYTF
-	TRBV4-2	-	TRBJ1-2	TGTGCCAGCAGCCAAGAGCATGTACAGGCTGGGGGCTACACCTTC	CASSQEHVQAGGYTF
-	TRBV7-6	TRBD1	TRBJ1-5	TGTGCCAGCAGCTCGGACAGGGAGATAAGACAGCCCCAGCATTTT	CASSSDREIRQPQHF
-	TRBV10-3	TRBD2	TRBJ2-1	TGTGCCATCAGTGACCTGACTAGCGGGGGGGCCCGAGTAAGCTCCTACAATGAGCAGTTCTTC	CAISDLTSGGARVSSYNEQFF
few	TRBV5-1	-	TRBJ2-7	TGCGCCAGCAAGCCAGGAGGTCGTCAAGCTTACGAGCAGTACTTC	CASKPGGRQAYEQYF
few	TRBV6-5	-	TRBJ1-2	TGTGCCAGCAGCCCCGGCGGCATCTATGGCTACACCTTC	CASSPGGIYGYTF
-	TRBV7-8	-	TRBJ1-2	TGTGCCAGCAGCTTAGCGGCAGGGAACGACTATGGCTACACCTTC	CASSLAAGNDYGYTF
-	TRBV3-1/TRBV3-2	TRBD1	TRBJ2-1	TGTGCCAGCAGTTCCCAGAGGGGGCCCTACAATGAGCAGTTCTTC	CASSSQRGPYNEQFF
-	TRBV30	TRBD1	TRBJ1-5	TGTGCCTGGAGTGTCAAGACAGGGGGCTTCGATAGCAATCAGCCCCAGCATTTT	CAWSVKTGGFDSNQPQHF
-	TRBV6-2/TRBV6-3	-	TRBJ1-2	TGTGCCAGCAGTTTCCTCCGGGAAAACAAAAACTATGGCTACACCTTC	CASSFLRENKNYGYTF
-	TRBV3-1/TRBV3-2	-	TRBJ1-2	TGTGCCAGCAGCCTGGGGAGCACCCTTAACTATGGCTACACCTTC	CASSLGSTLNYGYTF
-	TRBV5-4	-	TRBJ1-2	TGTGCCAGCAGCCCCACTGCTTCTAACTATGGCTACACCTTC	CASSPTASNYGYTF
-	TRBV12-3/TRBV12-4	-	TRBJ1-2	TGTGCCAGCAGCACGACAGACAACTATGGCTACACCTTC	CASSTTDNYGYTF